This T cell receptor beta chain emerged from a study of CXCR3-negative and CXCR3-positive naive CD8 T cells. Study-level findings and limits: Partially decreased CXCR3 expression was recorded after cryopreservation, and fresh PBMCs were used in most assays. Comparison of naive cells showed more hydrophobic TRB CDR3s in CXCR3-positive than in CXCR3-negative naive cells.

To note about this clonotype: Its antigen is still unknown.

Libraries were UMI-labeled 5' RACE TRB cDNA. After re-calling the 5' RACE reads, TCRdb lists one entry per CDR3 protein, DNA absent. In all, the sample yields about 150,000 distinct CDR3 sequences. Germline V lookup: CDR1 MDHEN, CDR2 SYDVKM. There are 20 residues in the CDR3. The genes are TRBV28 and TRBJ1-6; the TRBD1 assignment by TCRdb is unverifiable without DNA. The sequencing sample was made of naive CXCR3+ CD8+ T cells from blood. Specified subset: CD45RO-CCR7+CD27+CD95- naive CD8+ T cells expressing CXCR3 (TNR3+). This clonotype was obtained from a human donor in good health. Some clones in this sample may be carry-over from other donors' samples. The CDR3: CASSDSDRTGGDPYNSPLHF.